These 32 T cell receptor beta chains were all obtained from the same sample, sequenced in a study of Graves' ophthalmopathy and Graves' hyperthyroidism. The authors amplified TCR beta CDR3 regions from RNA transcripts. Second-round multiplex PCR came after first-round RT-PCR with HTBI primers. TCRdb re-derived calls from the multiplex PCR reads in MiXCR, one entry per CDR3 protein. The sample holds about 1.2 million distinct CDR3 sequences, around a third seen once. The sample was peripheral blood or thyroid tissue (not recorded which). The receptors shown here come from an adult man with Graves' hyperthyroidism.

V is TRBV7-3 and J is TRBJ2-6, with TRBD1 as a possible D gene (6 bases). V lost 5 bases and J lost 4, with 15 bases in between. The CDR3 spans 16 residues. Per the germline V gene, CDR1 is SGHTA and CDR2 is FQGTGA. The CDR3 DNA reads as TGTGCCAGCAGCGTTGAACAGGGTGCCGGGGCCAACGTCCTGACTTTC. This gives the protein CASSVEQGAGANVLTF.

The chain employs TRBV7-9 and TRBJ2-5; D ambiguous. The CDR3 runs to 15 residues. V lost 2 bases and J lost 5, with 15 bases in between. The germline CDR1 and CDR2 sequences are SEHNR and FQNEAQ (reference sequence). The chain's CDR3 is CASSLSGGPLETQYF. The CDR3 nucleotides are TGTGCCAGCAGCTTAAGTGGCGGCCCGTTGGAGACCCAGTACTTC.

The chain recombines TRBV5-6 with TRBJ2-2, with D uncertain. The V end was cut by 6 bases, the J end by 8 bases, with 8 bases between. This CDR3 spans 11 amino acids. Germline lookup yields CDR1 SGHDT and CDR2 YYEEEE. CDR3 coding DNA: TGTGCCAGCACCTTAATGGGGGAGCTGTTTTTT. Translated: CASTLMGELFF.

The rearrangement uses TRBV5-6 and TRBJ2-2; the D gene could be TRBD1 or TRBD2 (5 bases each). Looked up from germline, CDR1 is SGHDT and CDR2 is YYEEEE. V was trimmed by 4 bases and J by 0 bases, leaving 13 bases between them. This CDR3 has 16 amino acids. CDR3 DNA: TGTGCCAGCAGCCAGGGACCCCAAACGAACACCGGGGAGCTGTTTTTT. Amino acids: CASSQGPQTNTGELFF. The entire variable domain, with the rest obtained from reference TRBV5-6 and TRBJ2-2, is as follows: DAGVTQSPTHLIKTRGQQVTLRCSPKSGHDTVSWYQQALGQGPQFIFQYYEEEERQRGNFPDRFSGHQFPNYSSELNVNALLLGDSALYLCASSQGPQTNTGELFFGEGSRLTVL.

This clonotype was seen repeatedly, ten times or more. The chain combines TRBV29-1 with TRBJ1-1; no clear D gene. This CDR3 is 14 amino acids long. Germline V CDR1 and CDR2: SQVTM, ANQGSEA. V was shortened by 2 bases and J by 1 base, with 11 bases between the two germline ends. CDR3 sequence reads: CSVEPRLSNTEAFF. The CDR3 DNA reads TGCAGCGTTGAACCCCGGCTATCGAACACTGAAGCTTTCTTT.

This chain uses TRBV20-1 with TRBJ2-7; 8 bases match TRBD2. The germline V gene encodes CDR1 DFQATT and CDR2 SNEGSKA (reference sequence). The CDR3 is made up of 14 amino acids. V trimming: 3 bases; J trimming: 5 bases; junction bases outside the gene matches: 9. The CDR3 bases are TGCAGTGCTAGCGCCTTCCAGCGGGAGAACGAGCAGTACTTC. As protein: CSASAFQRENEQYF.

Remarks on this clonotype: This may arise from a read error, as a much more abundant clone is one base away. The V gene is TRBV7-2, the J gene TRBJ2-5; D is uncertain. Germline CDR1 SGHTA, CDR2 FQGNSA. There are 14 residues in the CDR3. V was cut by 1 base and J by 6 bases, with 12 bases left in between. CDR3 sequence reads: CASSLGSVQKTQYF. The CDR3 nucleotides read TGTGCCAGCAGCTTAGGGTCAGTTCAAAAGACCCAGTACTTC.

The genes are TRBV7-2 and TRBJ1-5; D gene ambiguous. This CDR3 is 15 amino acids long. Trimming shortened V by 1 base and J by 7 bases, and 14 bases separated the two germline ends. Germline V lookup: CDR1 SGHTA, CDR2 FQGNSA. CDR3 residues: CASSLGFGVGQPQHF. The DNA of the CDR3 is TGTGCCAGCAGCTTAGGTTTTGGGGTTGGGCAGCCCCAGCATTTT.

With respect to this clonotype: One end of the junction varies from germline; a read error may be responsible. The chain links TRBV6-5 to TRBJ1-1; a possible D gene is TRBD1 (6 bases). Germline V gene lookup returns CDR1 MNHEY and CDR2 SVGAGI. This CDR3 is built from 12 residues. For the CDR3, the DNA is TGTGCCAGCAGTTACCAGGCAGGGGAAGCTTTCTTC. This encodes CASSYQAGEAFF.

This chain uses TRBV5-1 with TRBJ2-5, with TRBD1 identical over 9 bases. Germline-derived CDR1 and CDR2 are SGHRS and YFSETQ. Trimming cost V 4 bases and J 9 bases; bases outside gene matches: 10. The CDR3 is 14 residues long. The CDR3 DNA follows: TGCGCCAGCAGCCGGACAGGGGAGGGCCAGCCCCAGTACTTC. This encodes CASSRTGEGQPQYF.

This clonotype was seen ten or more times. The chain carries TRBV6-6 and TRBJ2-5; 9 bases are a match to TRBD1. V lost 5 bases and J lost 7; bases outside the gene matches: 5. Germline V gene data show CDR1 as MNHNY and CDR2 as SVGAGI (reference sequence). The length of the CDR3 is 13 residues. The CDR3 loop is CASSAGTGLTQYF. The CDR3, as DNA: TGTGCCAGCAGTGCCGGGACAGGGCTGACCCAGTACTTC.

The chain combines TRBV7-9 with TRBJ2-6; 7 nucleotides match TRBD1. V lost 3 bases to trimming and J lost 9 bases; unmatched junction nucleotides: 2. The CDR3 is 13 amino acids. Germline values: CDR1 SEHNR, CDR2 FQNEAQ (reference sequence). The CDR3 nucleotides are TGTGCCAGCAGCTTCTACAGGGGCAACGTCCTGACTTTC. It encodes CASSFYRGNVLTF.

With regard to this clonotype: This may arise from a read error, as a much more abundant clone is one base away. This rearrangement joins TRBV20-1 to TRBJ1-2, with 8 positions matching TRBD1. The CDR3 is made up of 13 amino acids. The germline gives CDR1 DFQATT, CDR2 SNEGSKA (reference sequence). CDR3 coding DNA: TGCAGTGCCAAGGACAGGGCGGGCTATGTCTACACCTTC. Translating gives CSAKDRAGYVYTF.

V and J are TRBV2 and TRBJ2-2; 8 bases align to TRBD1. This CDR3 is 15 amino acids long. The germline CDR1 and CDR2 sequences are SNHLY and FYNNEI. V trimming: 7 bases; J trimming: 1 base; junction bases outside the gene matches: 5. The CDR3 DNA is TGTGCCAGCAAGATCGGACAGGGGAACACCGGGGAGCTGTTTTTT. Protein product: CASKIGQGNTGELFF.

V and J are TRBV14 and TRBJ1-2; 9 bases are shared with TRBD1. Germline CDR1 reads SGHDN; CDR2 reads FVKESK. This CDR3 is 15 amino acids long. Trimming at V came to 5 bases and at J to 4 bases, leaving 8 bases not matched to a gene. Here the CDR3 reads CASSARTGEGYGYTF. Written as DNA, the CDR3 is TGTGCCAGCAGCGCCCGGACAGGGGAAGGCTATGGCTACACCTTC. The full variable domain, completed using reference TRBV14 and TRBJ1-2, is EAGVTQFPSHSVIEKGQTVTLRCDPISGHDNLYWYRRVMGKEIKFLLHFVKESKQDESGMPNNRFLAERTGGTYSTLKVQPAELEDSGVYFCASSARTGEGYGYTFGSGTRLTVV.

This sequence joins TRBV30 and TRBJ1-1; TRBD1 is a possible D gene (5 bases). CDR1 is GTSNPN and CDR2 is SVGIG in the germline V gene (reference sequence). The CDR3 contains 13 residues. The V end was cut by 2 bases, the J end by 5 bases, with 12 bases between. Here the CDR3 DNA reads TGTGCCTGGAGTTTGGGGGGGAGGACTGAAGCTTTCTTT. This sequence encodes CAWSLGGRTEAFF.

This clonotype was recorded at least ten times. The V gene is TRBV10-2, the J gene TRBJ1-2, with TRBD1 matching 9 bases. The CDR3 consists of 13 residues. With 9 bases clipped from V and 6 bases from J, the junction kept 8 bases outside the gene matches. Germline V lookup: CDR1 WSHSY, CDR2 SAAADI. CDR3 residues: CARSEGTGNGYTF. The CDR3 nucleotides read TGCGCCAGGTCGGAGGGGACAGGGAATGGCTACACCTTC.

The chain combines TRBV6-5 with TRBJ2-7; TRBD1 aligns across 7 bases. This CDR3 is 15 amino acids long. Germline CDR1 is MNHEY and CDR2 is SVGAGI. With 5 bases clipped from V and 0 bases from J, the junction kept 7 bases outside the gene matches. The DNA for the CDR3 is TGTGCCAGCAGTGGGACAGACTACTTCTCCTACGAGCAGTACTTC. Its translation: CASSGTDYFSYEQYF.

V gene TRBV7-8 combines with J gene TRBJ2-5; TRBD2 matches at 8 bases. This CDR3 comprises 15 residues. Germline loops: CDR1 SGHVS, CDR2 FQNEAQ. V shed 1 base, J shed 4 bases, and the junction held 5 bases outside the gene matches. The CDR3 nucleotides read TGTGCCAGCAGCTTAGATCCGGGAGGGACAGAGACCCAGTACTTC. This sequence encodes CASSLDPGGTETQYF.

This clonotype was seen repeatedly, ten times or more. The V and J genes are TRBV7-8 and TRBJ2-2; perhaps TRBD2 as D (5 bases). The CDR3 has 15 residues. The V end was cut by 3 bases, the J end by 4 bases, with 12 bases between. CDR1 is SGHVS and CDR2 is FQNEAQ in the germline V gene. This CDR3 reads CASSFSPRGTGELFF. The CDR3 coding sequence is TGTGCCAGCAGCTTCTCCCCCCGGGGCACCGGGGAGCTGTTTTTT.

This clonotype was observed a handful of times. J is TRBJ1-2 and V is TRBV18, with D perhaps matching TRBD1 (6 bases). The CDR3 loop spans 14 amino acids. CDR1 KGHSH and CDR2 LQKENI come from the germline V gene. V was cut by 0 bases and J by 8 bases, with 13 bases left in between. DNA for the CDR3: TGTGCCAGCTCACCACCGGCAGGGGCTGGGGGCTACACCTTC. It codes for CASSPPAGAGGYTF.

This clonotype appeared a few times. Compared with germline, one end of the junction differs, possibly owing to a read error. This rearrangement joins TRBV4-1 to TRBJ1-5, with a possible D match to TRBD1 (5 bases). This CDR3 is 15 amino acids long. In germline, CDR1 is MGHRA, CDR2 YSYEKL. The CDR3 nucleotides are TGTGCCAGCAGTTTAGCGGCAGGGCTCAATCAGCCCCAGCATTTT. It yields the protein CASSLAAGLNQPQHF.

This clonotype was observed at least ten times. Written as DNA, the CDR3 is TGTGCCAGCCGCTCCGGGGACAGGGGGCATATCGGCAATCAGCCCCAGCATTTT. Amino acids: CASRSGDRGHIGNQPQHF. The chain carries TRBV19 and TRBJ1-5; TRBD1 agrees at 12 bases. Germline V gene lookup returns CDR1 LNHDA and CDR2 SQIVND (reference sequence). The CDR3 consists of 18 residues. J lost 2 bases, V lost 9 bases, and 14 bases had no gene match.

This clonotype was detected only once. Mismatch with germline at one junction end may stem from a read error. V is TRBV7-2 and J is TRBJ2-6, with TRBD2 identical over 9 bases. From germline, CDR1 is SGHTA and CDR2 FQGNSA. This CDR3 is 19 amino acids long. CDR3 coding DNA: TGCGCCAGCAGCCAAGATGCCCTAGCGGGACACTTTGGGGCCAACGTCCTGACTTTC. It yields the protein CASSQDALAGHFGANVLTF.

The rearrangement links TRBV2 to TRBJ1-5; TRBD1 matches 8 bases. Looked up from germline, CDR1 is SNHLY and CDR2 is FYNNEI. CDR3 length: 14 residues. J lost 7 bases, V lost 8 bases, and 10 bases had no gene match. DNA of the CDR3: TGTGCCAGCGGAGGACAGACAGGGGCGCAGCCCCAGCATTTT. Translated: CASGGQTGAQPQHF.

The sample holds many counts of this clonotype. The V and J genes are TRBV20-1 and TRBJ2-7, with 13 bases aligning to TRBD2. The CDR3 runs to 14 residues. V gave up 3 bases and J gave up 4 bases; unmatched junction bases: 3. Germline V gene data show CDR1 as DFQATT and CDR2 as SNEGSKA (reference sequence). The CDR3 region is CSARGTSGKYEQYF. CDR3 DNA sequence: TGCAGTGCTAGGGGGACTAGCGGGAAGTACGAGCAGTACTTC.

This clonotype was picked up many times. The V and J genes are TRBV7-6 and TRBJ2-2; possible D gene TRBD2, 5 bases. From germline, CDR1 is SGHVS and CDR2 FNYEAQ. The V end lost 0 bases, the J end lost 4 bases, and 15 bases lay between the germline ends. The length of the CDR3 is 17 residues. The CDR3 is CASSLALTPGFTGELFF. The CDR3 DNA follows: TGTGCCAGCAGCTTAGCGCTTACACCGGGGTTCACCGGGGAGCTGTTTTTT. The full variable domain, with the rest looked up from reference TRBV7-6 and TRBJ2-2, is GAGVSQSPRYKVTKRGQDVALRCDPISGHVSLYWYRQALGQGPEFLTYFNYEAQQDKSGLPNDRFSAERPEGSISTLTIQRTEQRDSAMYRCASSLALTPGFTGELFFGEGSRLTVL.

This clonotype was counted many times. The chain carries TRBV5-1 and TRBJ1-2; D is perhaps TRBD1 (6 bases). Trimming took 6 bases from V and 7 from J, leaving 13 bases between them. The CDR3 covers 12 residues. The germline V gene encodes CDR1 SGHRS and CDR2 YFSETQ. The CDR3 sequence is CASISGAGGYTF. DNA of the CDR3: TGCGCCAGCATCTCGGGGGCAGGTGGCTACACCTTC.

The chain has TRBV5-1 and TRBJ1-1; TRBD1 matches 10 bases. CDR1 SGHRS and CDR2 YFSETQ come from the germline V gene. The V gene end was trimmed by 2 bases and the J gene end by 4 bases; junction bases not matched to a gene: 8. The CDR3 length is 16 residues. The CDR3 here is CASSFTGTGAGTEAFF. The CDR3 nucleotides are TGCGCCAGCAGCTTCACCGGGACAGGGGCTGGCACTGAAGCTTTCTTT.

This clonotype was recorded many times. V is TRBV7-9 and J is TRBJ1-1; D is unclear. Germline CDR1 reads SEHNR; CDR2 reads FQNEAQ (reference sequence). The CDR3 extends over 12 amino acids. V lost 4 bases, J lost 6 bases, and 9 bases lay in between. The CDR3 spells CASSSSPSEAFF. The DNA for the CDR3 is TGTGCCAGCAGCTCGTCACCCTCTGAAGCTTTCTTT.

This clonotype was counted at least ten times. CDR3: CASSLVPAGDQETQYF. Written as DNA, the CDR3 is TGTGCCAGCAGCTTAGTGCCGGCGGGGGACCAAGAGACCCAGTACTTC. The chain is built from TRBV7-9 and TRBJ2-5, with TRBD2 matching 7 bases. The CDR3 totals 16 residues. From germline, CDR1 is SEHNR and CDR2 FQNEAQ (reference sequence). After removal of 1 base from V and 0 bases from J, the junction contained 5 bases not matched to a gene.

In this sample, this clonotype turned up a few times. V is TRBV5-5 and J is TRBJ2-7; TRBD1 agrees at 7 bases. CDR1 SGHKS and CDR2 YYEKEE come from the germline V gene (reference sequence). The CDR3 is made up of 13 amino acids. With V trimmed by 3 bases and J by 5 bases, 5 bases remained unmatched. This CDR3 is CASSSRQGDEQYF. CDR3 DNA sequence: TGTGCCAGCAGCTCAAGACAGGGAGACGAGCAGTACTTC. Full variable domain (remainder filled in from reference TRBV5-5 and TRBJ2-7): DAGVTQSPTHLIKTRGQQVTLRCSPISGHKSVSWYQQVLGQGPQFIFQYYEKEERGRGNFPDRFSARQFPNYSSELNVNALLLGDSALYLCASSSRQGDEQYFGPGTRLTVT.